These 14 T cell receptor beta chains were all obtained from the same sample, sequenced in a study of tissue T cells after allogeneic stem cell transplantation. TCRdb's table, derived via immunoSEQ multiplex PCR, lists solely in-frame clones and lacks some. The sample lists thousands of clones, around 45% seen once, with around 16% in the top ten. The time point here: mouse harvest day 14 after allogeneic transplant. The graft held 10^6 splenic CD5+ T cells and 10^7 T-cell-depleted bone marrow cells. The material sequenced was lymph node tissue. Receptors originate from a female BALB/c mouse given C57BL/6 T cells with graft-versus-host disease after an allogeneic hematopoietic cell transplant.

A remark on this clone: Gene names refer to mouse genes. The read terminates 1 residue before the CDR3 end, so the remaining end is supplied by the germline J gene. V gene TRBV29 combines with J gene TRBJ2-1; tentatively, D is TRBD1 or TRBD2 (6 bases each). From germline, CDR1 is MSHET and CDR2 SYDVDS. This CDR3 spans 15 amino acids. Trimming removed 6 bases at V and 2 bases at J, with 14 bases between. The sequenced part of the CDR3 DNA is TGTGCTAGCAGCCCCGGGGGCGAGGACTATGCTGAGCAGTTC. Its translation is CASSPGGEDYAEQF. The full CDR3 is CASSPGGEDYAEQFF.

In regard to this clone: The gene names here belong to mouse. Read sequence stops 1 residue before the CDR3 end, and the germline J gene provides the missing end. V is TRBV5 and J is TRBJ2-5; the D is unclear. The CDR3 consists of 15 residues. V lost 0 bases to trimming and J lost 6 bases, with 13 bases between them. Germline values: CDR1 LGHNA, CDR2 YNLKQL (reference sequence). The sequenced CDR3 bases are TGTGCCAGCAGCCAAGATGGCGGGATGATTGACACCCAGTAC. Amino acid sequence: CASSQDGGMIDTQY. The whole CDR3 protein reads CASSQDGGMIDTQYF.

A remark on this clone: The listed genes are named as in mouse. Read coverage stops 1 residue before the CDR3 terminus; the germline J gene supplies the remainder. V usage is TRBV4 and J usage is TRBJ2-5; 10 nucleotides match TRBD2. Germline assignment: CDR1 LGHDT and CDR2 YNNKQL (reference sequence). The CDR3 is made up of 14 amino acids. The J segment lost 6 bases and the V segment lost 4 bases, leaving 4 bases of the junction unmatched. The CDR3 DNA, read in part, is TGTGCCAGCAGCTTCTGGGGGGGCGGGGACACCCAGTAC. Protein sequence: CASSFWGGGDTQY. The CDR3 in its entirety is CASSFWGGGDTQYF.

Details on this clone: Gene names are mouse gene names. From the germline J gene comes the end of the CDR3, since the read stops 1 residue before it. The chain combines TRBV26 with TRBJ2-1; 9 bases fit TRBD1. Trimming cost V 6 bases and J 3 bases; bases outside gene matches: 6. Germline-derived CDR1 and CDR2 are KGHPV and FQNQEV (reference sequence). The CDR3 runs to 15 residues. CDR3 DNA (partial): TGTGCCAGCAGCCGGGACAGGGCTTCCTATGCTGAGCAGTTC. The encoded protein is CASSRDRASYAEQF. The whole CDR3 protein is CASSRDRASYAEQFF.

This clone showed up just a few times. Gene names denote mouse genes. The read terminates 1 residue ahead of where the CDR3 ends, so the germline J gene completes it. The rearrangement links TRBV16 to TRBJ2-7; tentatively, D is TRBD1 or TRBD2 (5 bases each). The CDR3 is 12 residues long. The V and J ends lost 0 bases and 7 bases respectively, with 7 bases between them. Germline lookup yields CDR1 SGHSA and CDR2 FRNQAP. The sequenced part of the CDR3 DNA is TGTGCAAGCAGCTTAGAGGGGGAGGAACAGTAC. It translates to CASSLEGEEQY. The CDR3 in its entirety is CASSLEGEEQYF.

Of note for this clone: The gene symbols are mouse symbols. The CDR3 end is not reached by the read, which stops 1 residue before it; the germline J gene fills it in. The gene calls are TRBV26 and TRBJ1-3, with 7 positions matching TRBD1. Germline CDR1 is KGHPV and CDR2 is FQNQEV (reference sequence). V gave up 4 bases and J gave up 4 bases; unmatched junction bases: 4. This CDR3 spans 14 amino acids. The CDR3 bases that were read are TGTGCCAGCAGTCAGGGGGCGCGAGGAAATACGCTCTAT. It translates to CASSQGARGNTLY. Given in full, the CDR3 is CASSQGARGNTLYF. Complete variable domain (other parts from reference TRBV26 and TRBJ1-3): NSKVIQTPRYLVKGQGQKAKMRCIPEKGHPVVFWYQQNKNNEFKFLINFQNQEVLQQIDMTEKRFSAECPSNSPCSLEIQSSEAGDSALYLCASSQGARGNTLYFGEGSRLIVV.

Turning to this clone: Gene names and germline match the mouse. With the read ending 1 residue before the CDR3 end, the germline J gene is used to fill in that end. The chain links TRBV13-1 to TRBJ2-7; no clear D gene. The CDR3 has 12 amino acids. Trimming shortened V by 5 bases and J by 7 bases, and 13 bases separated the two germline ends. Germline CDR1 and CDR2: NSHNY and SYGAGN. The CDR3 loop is CASSPGGQEQYF. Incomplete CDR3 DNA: TGTGCCAGCAGCCCTGGAGGGCAAGAACAGTAC.

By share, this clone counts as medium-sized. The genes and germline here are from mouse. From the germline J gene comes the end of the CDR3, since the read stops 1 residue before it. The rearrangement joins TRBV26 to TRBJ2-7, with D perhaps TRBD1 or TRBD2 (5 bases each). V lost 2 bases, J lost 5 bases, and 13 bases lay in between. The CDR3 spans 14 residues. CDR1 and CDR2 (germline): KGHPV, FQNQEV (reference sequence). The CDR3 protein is CASSLGAGGNEQYF. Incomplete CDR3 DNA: TGTGCCAGCAGTCTGGGGGCAGGAGGGAATGAACAGTAC. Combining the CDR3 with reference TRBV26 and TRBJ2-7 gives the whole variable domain NSKVIQTPRYLVKGQGQKAKMRCIPEKGHPVVFWYQQNKNNEFKFLINFQNQEVLQQIDMTEKRFSAECPSNSPCSLEIQSSEAGDSALYLCASSLGAGGNEQYFGPGTRLTVL.

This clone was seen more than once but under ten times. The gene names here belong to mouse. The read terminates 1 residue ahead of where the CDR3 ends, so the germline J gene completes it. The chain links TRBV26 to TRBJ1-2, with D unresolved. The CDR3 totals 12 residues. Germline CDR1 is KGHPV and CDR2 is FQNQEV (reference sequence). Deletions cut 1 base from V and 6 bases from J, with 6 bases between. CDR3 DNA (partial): TGTGCCAGCAGTCTGTGGGGAGCCGACTACACC. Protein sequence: CASSLWGADYT. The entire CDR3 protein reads CASSLWGADYTF.

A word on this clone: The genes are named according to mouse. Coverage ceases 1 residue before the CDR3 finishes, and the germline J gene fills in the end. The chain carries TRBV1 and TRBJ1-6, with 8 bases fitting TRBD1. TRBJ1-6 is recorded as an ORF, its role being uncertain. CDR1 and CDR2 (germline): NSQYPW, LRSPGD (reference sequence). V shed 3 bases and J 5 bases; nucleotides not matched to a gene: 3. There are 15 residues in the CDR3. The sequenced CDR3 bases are TGCACCTGCAGTGCCCGGGACAGGAATAATTCGCCCCTCTAC. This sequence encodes CTCSARDRNNSPLY. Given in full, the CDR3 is CTCSARDRNNSPLYF.

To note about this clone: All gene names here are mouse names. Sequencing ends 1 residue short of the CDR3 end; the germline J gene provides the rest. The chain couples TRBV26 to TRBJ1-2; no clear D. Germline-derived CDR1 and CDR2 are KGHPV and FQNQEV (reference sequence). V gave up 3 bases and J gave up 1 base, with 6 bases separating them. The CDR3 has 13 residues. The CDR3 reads CASSLGLNSDYTF. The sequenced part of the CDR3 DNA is TGTGCCAGCAGTCTTGGCCTAAACTCCGACTACACC. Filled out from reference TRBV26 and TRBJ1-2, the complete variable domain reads NSKVIQTPRYLVKGQGQKAKMRCIPEKGHPVVFWYQQNKNNEFKFLINFQNQEVLQQIDMTEKRFSAECPSNSPCSLEIQSSEAGDSALYLCASSLGLNSDYTFGSGTRLLVI.

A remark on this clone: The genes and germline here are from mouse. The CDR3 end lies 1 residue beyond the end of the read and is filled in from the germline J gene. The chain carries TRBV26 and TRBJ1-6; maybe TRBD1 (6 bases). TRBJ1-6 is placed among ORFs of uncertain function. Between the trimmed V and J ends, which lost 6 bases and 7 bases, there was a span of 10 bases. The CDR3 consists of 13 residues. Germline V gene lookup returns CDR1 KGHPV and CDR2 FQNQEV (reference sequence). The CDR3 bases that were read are TGTGCCAGCAGCCCAGGGGTGAATTCGCCCCTCTAC. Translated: CASSPGVNSPLY. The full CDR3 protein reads CASSPGVNSPLYF.

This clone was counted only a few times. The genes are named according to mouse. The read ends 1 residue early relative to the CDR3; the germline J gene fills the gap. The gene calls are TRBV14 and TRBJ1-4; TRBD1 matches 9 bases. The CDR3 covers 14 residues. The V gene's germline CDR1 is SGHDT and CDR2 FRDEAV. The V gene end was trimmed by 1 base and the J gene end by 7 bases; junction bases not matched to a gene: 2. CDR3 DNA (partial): TGTGCCAGCAGTTTCGGGACAGGGCCCGAAAGATTATTT. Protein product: CASSFGTGPERLF. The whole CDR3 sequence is CASSFGTGPERLFF.

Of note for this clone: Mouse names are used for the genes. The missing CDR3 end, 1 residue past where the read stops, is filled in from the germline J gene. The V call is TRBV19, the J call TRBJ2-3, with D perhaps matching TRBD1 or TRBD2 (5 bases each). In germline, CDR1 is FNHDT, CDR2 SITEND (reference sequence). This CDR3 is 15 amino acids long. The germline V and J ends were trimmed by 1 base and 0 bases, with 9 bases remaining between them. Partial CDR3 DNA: TGTGCCAGCAGTATAAGGGGCTCTAGTGCAGAAACGCTGTAT. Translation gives CASSIRGSSAETLY. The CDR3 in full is CASSIRGSSAETLYF.